This passage covers 9 T cell receptor beta chains from one sample sequenced in a study of T cell changes during pregnancy in multiple sclerosis. Data came from immunoSEQ multiplex PCR; TCRdb stores just in-frame clones and leaves some out. This table has under 30,000 clones, about 89% appearing once. Sequenced here: CD4+ T cells from peripheral blood mononuclear cells, sampled in the first trimester of pregnancy. All receptors come from a female donor in good health, enrolled as a control in a pregnancy study.

This clone was seen a few times. The V call is TRBV4-2, the J call TRBJ2-1; 13 nucleotides line up with TRBD2. After removal of 4 bases from V and 8 bases from J, the junction contained 8 bases not matched to a gene. The length of the CDR3 is 16 residues. Germline values: CDR1 LGHNA, CDR2 YNFKEQ. The CDR3 here is CASSPGLAGLGYEQFF. CDR3 bases: TGTGCCAGCAGCCCGGGACTAGCGGGGTTAGGGTATGAGCAGTTCTTC.

The DNA for the CDR3 is TGTGCCAGCAGTGGGACCGGGACTGGGAGACCCGGGGAGCTGTTTTTT. It encodes CASSGTGTGRPGELFF. This chain links TRBV2 with TRBJ2-2, with D possibly TRBD2 on 6 matching bases. This CDR3 spans 16 amino acids. Trimming removed 4 bases from V and 6 bases from J, with 18 bases in between. CDR1 SNHLY and CDR2 FYNNEI come from the germline V gene. Based on the CDR3 plus reference TRBV2 and TRBJ2-2, the full variable domain is EPEVTQTPSHQVTQMGQEVILRCVPISNHLYFYWYRQILGQKVEFLVSFYNNEISEKSEIFDDQFSVERPDGSNFTLKIRSTKLEDSAMYFCASSGTGTGRPGELFFGEGSRLTVL.

The V and J genes are TRBV9 and TRBJ1-1; no reliable D call. Germline V gene data show CDR1 as SGDLS and CDR2 as YYNGEE. V shed 0 bases and J shed 1 base, with 4 bases lying between them. CDR3 length equals 13 residues. CDR3 sequence (DNA): TGTGCCAGCAGCGTAGATCAGAACACTGAAGCTTTCTTT. It is translated as CASSVDQNTEAFF.

CDR3 sequence reads: CASSINRGNTIYF. CDR3 coding DNA: TGTGCCAGCAGCATCAACAGGGGAAACACCATATATTTT. The chain carries TRBV5-5 and TRBJ1-3; D may be TRBD1 (5 bases). Looked up from germline, CDR1 is SGHKS and CDR2 is YYEKEE (reference sequence). The ends were cut back, 4 bases at V and 4 bases at J, with 9 bases in the middle. This CDR3 region has 13 residues.

The V and J genes are TRBV9 and TRBJ2-5; maybe TRBD2 (5 bases). CDR1 is SGDLS and CDR2 is YYNGEE in the germline V gene. This CDR3 comprises 15 residues. V lost 0 bases and J 0 bases, leaving 9 bases between the germline ends. The CDR3 reads CASSVGSGYQETQYF. The CDR3 DNA reads as TGTGCCAGCAGCGTAGGGTCGGGGTACCAAGAGACCCAGTACTTC.

The V and J genes are TRBV19 and TRBJ1-3; D not resolved. V lost 1 base to trimming and J lost 0 bases, with 7 bases between them. Per germline, CDR1 LNHDA and CDR2 SQIVND (reference sequence). The CDR3 consists of 15 residues. In DNA, the CDR3 is TGTGCCAGTAGTATAGGAGGCGACTCTGGAAACACCATATATTTT. It yields the protein CASSIGGDSGNTIYF. The whole variable domain, remainder taken from reference TRBV19 and TRBJ1-3, is DGGITQSPKYLFRKEGQNVTLSCEQNLNHDAMYWYRQDPGQGLRLIYYSQIVNDFQKGDIAEGYSVSREKKESFPLTVTSAQKNPTAFYLCASSIGGDSGNTIYFGEGSWLTVV.

The rearrangement uses TRBV11-1 and TRBJ2-1; tentatively, D is TRBD1 (6 bases). The V gene lost 5 bases and the J gene lost 4 bases, with 27 bases spanning the gap. Germline loops: CDR1 SGHAT, CDR2 FQDESV (reference sequence). This CDR3 has 19 amino acids. CDR3 in DNA: TGTGCCAGCAGCCCGGACAGCTTCGGGGACCAGGGCAAATACAATGAGCAGTTCTTC. The encoded protein is CASSPDSFGDQGKYNEQFF.

The chain links TRBV10-3 to TRBJ1-1; TRBD1 matches at 8 bases. CDR1 and CDR2 (germline): ENHRY, SYGVKD. This CDR3 has 13 amino acids. V lost 4 bases and J lost 3; bases outside the gene matches: 1. Here the CDR3 DNA reads TGTGCCATCAGTGGGGACAGGCACACTGAAGCTTTCTTT. Translated: CAISGDRHTEAFF.

This clone was seen a few times. The J gene is TRBJ2-5, the V gene TRBV6-4; TRBD2 agrees at 11 bases. Trimming took 3 bases from V and 1 from J; bases not matched to a gene: 1. Germline V lookup: CDR1 MRHNA, CDR2 SNTAGT. The CDR3 consists of 15 residues. CDR3 amino acids: CASSEGTSGQETQYF. DNA of the CDR3: TGTGCCAGCAGTGAGGGGACTAGCGGCCAAGAGACCCAGTACTTC.